Listed here are 16 T cell receptor beta chains from one sample, sequenced in a study of blood T cell repertoires in COVID-19. The protocol was immunoSEQ multiplex PCR, while the TCRdb copy is restricted to in-frame clones and leaves out a portion. The table lists over 130,000 clones, 90% of them singletons. The sequencing input was peripheral blood. Receptors were obtained from an elderly woman with acute or convalescent COVID-19.

The V call is TRBV5-4, the J call TRBJ2-5; TRBD2 aligns across 9 bases. Trimming removed 2 bases from V and 2 bases from J; junction bases left unmatched: 4. The CDR3 sequence is 15 residues long. CDR1 and CDR2 from the germline V gene are SGHNT and YYREEE (reference sequence). The CDR3 spells CASSFRAGGQETQYF. CDR3 DNA sequence: TGTGCCAGCAGCTTTAGAGCGGGGGGTCAAGAGACCCAGTACTTC.

The rearrangement uses TRBV18 and TRBJ1-1; 9 bases align to TRBD1. V lost 3 bases, J lost 3 bases, and 2 bases stayed unmatched. Per the germline V gene, CDR1 is KGHSH and CDR2 is LQKENI. CDR3 size: 14 residues. The CDR3 region has the DNA TGTGCCAGCTCACCGGACAGGGGTGACACTGAAGCTTTCTTT. This gives the protein CASSPDRGDTEAFF.

The chain uses TRBV5-4 and TRBJ1-1; D may be TRBD1 (6 bases). Trimming pared 0 bases from V and 5 bases from J, leaving 14 bases between. Germline CDR1 and CDR2: SGHNT and YYREEE (reference sequence). The CDR3 is 15 amino acids. CDR3 coding DNA: TGTGCCAGCAGCTTGGGAAACAGGGATGGGACTGAAGCTTTCTTT. This codes for CASSLGNRDGTEAFF. Full variable domain (missing parts from reference TRBV5-4 and TRBJ1-1): ETGVTQSPTHLIKTRGQQVTLRCSSQSGHNTVSWYQQALGQGPQFIFQYYREEENGRGNFPPRFSGLQFPNYSSELNVNALELDDSALYLCASSLGNRDGTEAFFGQGTRLTVV.

This chain uses TRBV3-1 (or the pseudogene TRBV3-2) with TRBJ1-5; TRBD1 matches 9 bases. Germline loops: CDR1 LGHDT, CDR2 YNNKEL (reference sequence). The CDR3 is made up of 14 amino acids. Unmatched junction bases numbered 3, after V lost 3 bases and J lost 6 bases. CDR3 bases: TGTGCCAGCAGCCAGGGGACAGGGAGTCAGCCCCAGCATTTT. Protein: CASSQGTGSQPQHF.

The chain couples TRBV19 to TRBJ1-1; no clear D. The CDR3 runs 12 residues. In germline, CDR1 is LNHDA, CDR2 SQIVND (reference sequence). V gave up 3 bases and J gave up 9 bases, with 11 bases separating them. The CDR3 loop reads CASSIGGRQAFF. In nucleotides, the CDR3 is TGTGCCAGTAGTATTGGAGGGCGCCAAGCTTTCTTT.

This sequence joins TRBV7-9 and TRBJ1-6; no definite D call. CDR1 and CDR2 from the germline V gene are SEHNR and FQNEAQ (reference sequence). This CDR3 comprises 15 residues. V lost 4 bases and J lost 7, with 14 bases in between. The CDR3 reads CASSSTGSTNSPLHF. CDR3 nucleotide sequence: TGTGCCAGCAGCTCCACCGGGAGCACAAATTCACCCCTCCACTTT.

Concerning this clone: Within the sample, other DNA sequences also encode this same CDR3. The chain has TRBV7-9 and TRBJ2-1; possibly TRBD1 for D (5 bases). Trimming stripped 3 bases from V and 8 bases from J, with 14 bases between. The CDR3 has 14 residues. The germline V gene has CDR1 SEHNR and CDR2 FQNEAQ (reference sequence). In DNA, the CDR3 is TGTGCCAGCAGCTTGGGTCAGGGATTTGATGAGCAGTTCTTC. Translated, it gives CASSLGQGFDEQFF.

The chain has TRBV19 and TRBJ1-6; D gene uncertain. The CDR3 extends over 15 amino acids. From germline, CDR1 is LNHDA and CDR2 SQIVND (reference sequence). V shed 3 bases and J shed 5 bases, with 11 bases lying between them. The CDR3 spells CASSISRVNNSPLHF. For the CDR3, the DNA is TGTGCCAGTAGTATTAGCAGAGTGAATAATTCACCCCTCCACTTT. The variable domain in full, completed from reference TRBV19 and TRBJ1-6, reads DGGITQSPKYLFRKEGQNVTLSCEQNLNHDAMYWYRQDPGQGLRLIYYSQIVNDFQKGDIAEGYSVSREKKESFPLTVTSAQKNPTAFYLCASSISRVNNSPLHFGNGTRLTVT.

Turning to this clone: The sample carries other DNA sequences with the same CDR3. This rearrangement joins TRBV29-1 to TRBJ1-1, with D perhaps TRBD1 (6 bases). Deletions cut 4 bases from V and 0 bases from J, with 9 bases between. Per germline, CDR1 SQVTM and CDR2 ANQGSEA. The CDR3 length is 13 residues. This CDR3 is CSVVAGVNTEAFF. CDR3 nucleotide sequence: TGCAGCGTTGTGGCAGGGGTGAACACTGAAGCTTTCTTT.

The rearrangement joins TRBV5-1 to TRBJ1-4; D might be TRBD1 (6 bases). Between the trimmed V and J ends, which lost 2 bases and 6 bases, there was a span of 17 bases. The CDR3 has 16 amino acids. CDR1 SGHRS and CDR2 YFSETQ come from the germline V gene. The CDR3 DNA reads as TGCGCCAGCAGCTTCGGCCCCTCGGCAGGGGATGAAAAACTGTTTTTT. The encoded protein is CASSFGPSAGDEKLFF. Together with reference TRBV5-1 and TRBJ1-4, the CDR3 gives the full variable domain: KAGVTQTPRYLIKTRGQQVTLSCSPISGHRSVSWYQQTPGQGLQFLFEYFSETQRNKGNFPGRFSGRQFSNSRSEMNVSTLELGDSALYLCASSFGPSAGDEKLFFGSGTQLSVL.

The chain is built from TRBV7-9 and TRBJ2-5, with 11 bases aligning to TRBD2. Germline values: CDR1 SEHNR, CDR2 FQNEAQ (reference sequence). With V trimmed by 5 bases and J by 7 bases, 15 bases remained unmatched. The CDR3 is 17 residues long. The CDR3 region has the DNA TGTGCCAGCAGCCTAGGAACCCCGGGACTAGCGGTGGGGACCCAGTACTTC. The encoded protein is CASSLGTPGLAVGTQYF.

The chain employs TRBV2 and TRBJ1-5; the D is unclear. CDR3 length: 15 residues. The V end lost 1 base, the J end lost 2 bases, and 9 bases lay between the germline ends. The germline gives CDR1 SNHLY, CDR2 FYNNEI. CDR3 in amino acids: CASSEVGFGNQPQHF. CDR3 DNA: TGTGCCAGCAGTGAAGTCGGGTTTGGCAATCAGCCCCAGCATTTT. The whole variable domain, remainder taken from reference TRBV2 and TRBJ1-5, is EPEVTQTPSHQVTQMGQEVILRCVPISNHLYFYWYRQILGQKVEFLVSFYNNEISEKSEIFDDQFSVERPDGSNFTLKIRSTKLEDSAMYFCASSEVGFGNQPQHFGDGTRLSIL.

The rearrangement uses TRBV7-3 and TRBJ2-5; 8 bases line up with TRBD1. The germline CDR1 and CDR2 sequences are SGHTA and FQGTGA. V gave up 6 bases and J gave up 6 bases; unmatched junction bases: 9. The CDR3 has 14 amino acids. CDR3 bases: TGTGCCAGCAGTTCAGGGGGCCCGTCTCAGACCCAGTACTTC. Translation gives CASSSGGPSQTQYF.

V is TRBV7-2 and J is TRBJ2-3, with D possibly being TRBD1 (5 bases). Germline V gene data show CDR1 as SGHTA and CDR2 as FQGNSA. V was cut by 1 base and J by 2 bases, with 7 bases left in between. The CDR3 is 14 residues long. CDR3 nucleotides: TGTGCCAGCAGCTTAGAACAGGCCACAGATACGCAGTATTTT. Residues: CASSLEQATDTQYF.

The chain is built from TRBV21-1 and TRBJ2-7; the table names TRBD1, a call not compared with the DNA. TRBV21-1 is an annotated pseudogene. CDR3 length: 15 amino acids. Written as DNA, the CDR3 is TGTGCCAGCAGAAAAACGGGACAGTTAACCTACGAGCAGTACTTC. Translated, it gives CASRKTGQLTYEQYF.

CDR3 bases: TGTGCCAGCAGTAAGACTAGCGGGGGTGAGACCCAGTACTTC. Translating it yields CASSKTSGGETQYF. The V gene is TRBV6-5, the J gene TRBJ2-5, with TRBD2 matching over 12 bases. This CDR3 has 14 residues. CDR1 and CDR2 from the germline V gene are MNHEY and SVGAGI. V shed 5 bases, J shed 5 bases, and the junction held 3 bases outside the gene matches.